This record covers a single T cell receptor (beta chain). As yet, its antigen is unknown. In germline, CDR1 is LNHDA, CDR2 SQIVND (reference sequence). The V segment lost 7 bases and the J segment 0 bases; nucleotides outside the gene matches: 9. This CDR3 contains 15 residues. This entry belongs to a study of cytomegalovirus exposure and HLA in healthy donors. Study-wide results and limits: About 90% or about 30% of the time was how often most TCR beta V segments were productive, according to an earlier analysis.

The primer mix had 60 Vbeta and 13 Jbeta primers. The assay was immunoSEQ multiplex PCR, and TCRdb's table has in-frame clones only and misses some. The table has under 150,000 clones, 78% seen once. This clonotype was obtained from a male donor in good health and CMV-seronegative. The V gene is TRBV19, the J gene TRBJ2-7; 7 bases are a match to TRBD2. Sequenced input: PBMCs. In nucleotides, the CDR3 is TGTGCCAGTAAGAGCCTTACTAGCGACTCCTACGAGCAGTACTTC. Protein product: CASKSLTSDSYEQYF.